These 28 T cell receptor beta chains were all obtained from the same sample, sequenced in a study of CXCR3-negative and CXCR3-positive naive CD8 T cells. The libraries of TRB cDNA were prepared using 5' RACE with UMI labels. TCRdb reworked the 5' RACE reads into one entry per CDR3 protein, no DNA. The ten top clones account for more than 7%, within a sample of approximately 38,000 distinct CDR3 sequences. Input material: memory CD8+ T cells from blood. The receptor set was obtained from a human donor in good health. Some clones in this sample may be carry-over from other donors' samples.

V gene TRBV4-3 combines with J gene TRBJ1-2; the TCRdb D gene call, TRBD1, has no DNA to confirm it. The CDR3 totals 13 residues. CDR1 is LGHNA and CDR2 is YSLEER in the germline V gene. CDR3 in amino acids: CASSQDEGNGYTF.

The genes are TRBV21-1 and TRBJ2-5; there is no DNA to check the TCRdb D call of TRBD2. TRBV21-1 is classified as a pseudogene. The CDR3 has 13 residues. CDR3 region: CASSKRRGETQYF.

This clonotype is deemed medium-sized by its frequency. V usage is TRBV7-2 and J usage is TRBJ2-7; the D gene TCRdb calls, TRBD2, cannot be checked with no DNA. Germline CDR1 and CDR2: SGHTA and FQGNSA. The CDR3 consists of 15 residues. CDR3 loop: CASSTSGLPTYEQYF.

The V call is TRBV29-1, the J call TRBJ2-7. Germline V gene sequence: CDR1 SQVTM, CDR2 ANQGSEA. The CDR3 totals 14 residues. The CDR3 loop is CSVEFGDSSYELYF.

The V and J genes are TRBV6-2 or TRBV6-3 and TRBJ2-3; TCRdb names TRBD1, which stays unverified in the absence of DNA. CDR3 length equals 16 residues. In germline, CDR1 is MNHEY, CDR2 SVGEGT. CDR3 sequence reads: CASRQIGTGTADTQYF.

The J gene is TRBJ1-2, the V gene TRBV29-1. Per germline, CDR1 SQVTM and CDR2 ANQGSEA. This CDR3 spans 15 amino acids. The CDR3 loop reads CSVETIEGRNYGYTF.

The chain joins TRBV25-1 to TRBJ1-2; TCRdb indicates TRBD1, and absent DNA this call remains unverified. Germline V gene sequence: CDR1 MGHDK, CDR2 SYGVNS. The CDR3 is made up of 16 amino acids. The CDR3 reads CASSESGTGGLYGYTF.

J is TRBJ1-4 and V is TRBV11-2; there is no DNA to check the TCRdb D call of TRBD1. Germline CDR1 and CDR2: SGHAT and FQNNGV. The CDR3 length is 16 residues. CDR3 residues: CASSLGRGGQVEKLFF.

The rearrangement links TRBV12-2 to TRBJ2-3; the TRBD2 assignment by TCRdb is unverifiable without DNA. TRBV12-2 corresponds to a pseudogene. The CDR3 loop spans 17 amino acids. CDR3 protein: CASRFGYREVSTDTQYF.

This chain joins TRBV29-1 and TRBJ1-2; TCRdb's D call, TRBD1, is unchecked because there is no DNA. Germline V gene data show CDR1 as SQVTM and CDR2 as ANQGSEA. The CDR3 spans 13 residues. The CDR3 loop is CSGDAREHDGYTF. Combining the CDR3 with reference TRBV29-1 and TRBJ1-2 gives the whole variable domain SAVISQKPSRDICQRGTSLTIQCQVDSQVTMMFWYRQQPGQSLTLIATANQGSEATYESGFVIDKFPISRPNLTFSTLTVSNMSPEDSSIYLCSGDAREHDGYTFGSGTRLTVV.

The gene calls are TRBV7-9 and TRBJ2-1; TCRdb's D gene call, TRBD1, goes unchecked for lack of DNA. The V gene's germline CDR1 is SEHNR and CDR2 FQNEAQ (reference sequence). CDR3 length equals 16 residues. The CDR3 protein is CASNSQGTGLYNEQFF.

This chain links TRBV5-1 with TRBJ2-7; the TCRdb D gene call, TRBD1, has no DNA to confirm it. The CDR3 contains 14 residues. Germline assignment: CDR1 SGHRS and CDR2 YFSETQ. The CDR3 loop reads CASSLWGAGYEQYF.

The chain combines TRBV5-5 with TRBJ2-1. Germline V lookup: CDR1 SGHKS, CDR2 YYEKEE (reference sequence). The CDR3 runs 16 residues. CDR3: CASSLAMAGLYNEQFF.

The chain links TRBV20-1 to TRBJ2-1. Per the germline V gene, CDR1 is DFQATT and CDR2 is SNEGSKA (reference sequence). This CDR3 spans 14 amino acids. The CDR3 region is CSARDVRSVGEHFF.

The chain couples TRBV24-1 to TRBJ2-2. Germline V gene lookup returns CDR1 KGHDR and CDR2 SFDVKD. The CDR3 is 13 amino acids. The CDR3: CATRPWGTGELFF.

The chain recombines TRBV28 with TRBJ2-3; the D gene TCRdb calls, TRBD2, cannot be checked with no DNA. This CDR3 has 21 amino acids. Germline assignment: CDR1 MDHEN and CDR2 SYDVKM. The CDR3 is CASSFFGGGDTLDSSTDTQYF.

The chain uses TRBV4-2 and TRBJ1-1. In germline, CDR1 is LGHNA, CDR2 YNFKEQ. This CDR3 region has 13 residues. The CDR3 here is CASRDWRNTEAFF.

J is TRBJ2-1 and V is TRBV6-2 or TRBV6-3; TCRdb's D gene call, TRBD2, goes unchecked for lack of DNA. Germline assignment: CDR1 MNHEY and CDR2 SVGEGT. The CDR3 runs to 15 residues. The CDR3 spells CASTQGTSGGNEQFF.

The J gene is TRBJ2-4, the V gene TRBV20-1; checking the TCRdb D call of TRBD2 is not possible without DNA. CDR3 length: 13 residues. Germline V CDR1 and CDR2: DFQATT, SNEGSKA (reference sequence). This CDR3 reads CSAPLEAKNIQYF.

This chain connects TRBV28 to TRBJ1-1; absent DNA, TCRdb's TRBD1 call cannot be checked. The CDR3 contains 20 residues. CDR1 is MDHEN and CDR2 is SYDVKM in the germline V gene. CDR3 in amino acids: CASNLGTAGTGGAVNTEAFF.

This rearrangement joins TRBV28 to TRBJ2-7. The CDR3 sequence is 11 residues long. Germline V lookup: CDR1 MDHEN, CDR2 SYDVKM. CDR3 residues: CATKDGYEQYF.

V and J are TRBV6-2 or TRBV6-3 and TRBJ2-3; with no DNA, the TCRdb D assignment of TRBD2 cannot be verified. The CDR3 consists of 16 residues. From germline, CDR1 is MNHEY and CDR2 SVGEGT. The CDR3 sequence is CASSSPSGGATDTQYF.

This chain links TRBV6-6 with TRBJ2-6; TCRdb reports TRBD1, a call that lacks DNA to check it against. The CDR3 loop spans 16 amino acids. In germline, CDR1 is MNHNY, CDR2 SVGAGI (reference sequence). The CDR3 is CASKTGGLSGANVLTF.

The V call is TRBV7-9, the J call TRBJ2-5; TCRdb returns TRBD2, unconfirmable since there is no DNA. Germline CDR1 SEHNR, CDR2 FQNEAQ (reference sequence). The length of the CDR3 is 15 residues. CDR3 loop: CASSLVLGLQETQYF.

This chain joins TRBV19 and TRBJ2-1; the D call of TRBD2 rests on TCRdb alone, since no DNA is present to check it. The germline gives CDR1 LNHDA, CDR2 SQIVND (reference sequence). The CDR3 is 15 amino acids. The CDR3 reads CASSISMGRGNEQFF.

V usage is TRBV7-9 and J usage is TRBJ2-7; TCRdb selects TRBD1, and the lack of DNA leaves this call unchecked. The germline gives CDR1 SEHNR, CDR2 FQNEAQ (reference sequence). The length of the CDR3 is 14 residues. This CDR3 is CASSHPGQDYEQYF.

The rearrangement uses TRBV2 and TRBJ2-3. The germline V gene encodes CDR1 SNHLY and CDR2 FYNNEI. CDR3 length equals 11 residues. The CDR3 here is CASSDPDTQYF.

V gene TRBV25-1 combines with J gene TRBJ1-1. CDR3 size: 13 residues. Looked up from germline, CDR1 is MGHDK and CDR2 is SYGVNS. The CDR3 here is CASSEFPNTEAFF.